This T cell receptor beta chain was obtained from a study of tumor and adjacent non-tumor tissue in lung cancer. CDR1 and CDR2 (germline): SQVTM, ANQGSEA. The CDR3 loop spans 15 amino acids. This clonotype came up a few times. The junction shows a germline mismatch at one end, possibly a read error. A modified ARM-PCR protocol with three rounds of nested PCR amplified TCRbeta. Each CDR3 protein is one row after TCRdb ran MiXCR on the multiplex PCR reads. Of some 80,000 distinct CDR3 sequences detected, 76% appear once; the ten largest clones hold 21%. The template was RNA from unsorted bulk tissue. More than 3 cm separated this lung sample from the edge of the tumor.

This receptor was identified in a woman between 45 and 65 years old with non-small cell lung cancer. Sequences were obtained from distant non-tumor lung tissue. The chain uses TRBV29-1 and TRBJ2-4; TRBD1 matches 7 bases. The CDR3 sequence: CSAAPTGTVGNIHYF. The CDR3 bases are TGCAGCGCGGCCCCGACAGGGACAGTTGGAAACATTCATTACTTC.